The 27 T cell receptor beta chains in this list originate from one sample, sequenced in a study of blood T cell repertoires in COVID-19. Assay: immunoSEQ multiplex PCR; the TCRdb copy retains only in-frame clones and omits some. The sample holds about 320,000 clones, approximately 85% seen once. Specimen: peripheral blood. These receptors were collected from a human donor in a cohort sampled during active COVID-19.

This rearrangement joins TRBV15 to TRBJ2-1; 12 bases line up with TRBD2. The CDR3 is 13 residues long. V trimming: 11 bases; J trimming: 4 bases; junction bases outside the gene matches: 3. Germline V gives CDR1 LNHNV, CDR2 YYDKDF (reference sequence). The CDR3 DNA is TGTGCCGGCGGGACTAGCGGGTACAATGAGCAGTTCTTC. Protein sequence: CAGGTSGYNEQFF.

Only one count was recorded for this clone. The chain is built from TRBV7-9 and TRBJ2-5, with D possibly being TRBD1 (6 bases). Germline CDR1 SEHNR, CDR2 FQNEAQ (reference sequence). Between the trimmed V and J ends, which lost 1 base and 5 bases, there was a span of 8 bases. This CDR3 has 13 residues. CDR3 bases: TGTGCCAGCAGCTTAGGGACAGATGAGACCCAGTACTTC. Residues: CASSLGTDETQYF.

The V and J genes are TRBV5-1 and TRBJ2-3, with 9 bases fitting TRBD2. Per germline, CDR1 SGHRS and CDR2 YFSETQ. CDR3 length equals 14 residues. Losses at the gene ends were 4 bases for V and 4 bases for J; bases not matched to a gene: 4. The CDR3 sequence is CASSPGTSPDTQYF. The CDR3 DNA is TGCGCCAGCAGCCCGGGGACTAGCCCAGATACGCAGTATTTT.

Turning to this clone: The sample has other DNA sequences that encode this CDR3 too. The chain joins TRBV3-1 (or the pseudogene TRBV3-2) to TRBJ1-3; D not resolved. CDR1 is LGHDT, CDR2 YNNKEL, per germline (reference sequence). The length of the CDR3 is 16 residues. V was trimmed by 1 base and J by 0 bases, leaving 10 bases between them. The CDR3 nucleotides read TGTGCCAGCAGCCAAGGGGGAGGGAGCTCTGGAAACACCATATATTTT. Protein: CASSQGGGSSGNTIYF.

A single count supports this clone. CDR3: CASETVGTLNTGELFF. The CDR3 region has the DNA TGTGCCAGCGAAACTGTCGGGACACTTAACACCGGGGAGCTGTTTTTT. The chain joins TRBV7-9 to TRBJ2-2, with D perhaps TRBD1 (6 bases). The CDR3 spans 16 residues. Germline CDR1 is SEHNR and CDR2 is FQNEAQ (reference sequence). V lost 8 bases, J lost 2 bases, and 18 bases lay in between. The whole variable domain, remainder taken from reference TRBV7-9 and TRBJ2-2, is DTGVSQNPRHKITKRGQNVTFRCDPISEHNRLYWYRQTLGQGPEFLTYFQNEAQLEKSRLLSDRFSAERPKGSFSTLEIQRTEQGDSAMYLCASETVGTLNTGELFFGEGSRLTVL.

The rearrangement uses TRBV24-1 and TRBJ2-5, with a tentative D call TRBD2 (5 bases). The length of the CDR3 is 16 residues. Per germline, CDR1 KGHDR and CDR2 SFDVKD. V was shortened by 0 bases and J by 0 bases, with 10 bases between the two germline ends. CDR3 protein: CATSDLQSGNQETQYF. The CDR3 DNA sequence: TGTGCCACCAGTGATTTGCAGTCGGGGAACCAAGAGACCCAGTACTTC.

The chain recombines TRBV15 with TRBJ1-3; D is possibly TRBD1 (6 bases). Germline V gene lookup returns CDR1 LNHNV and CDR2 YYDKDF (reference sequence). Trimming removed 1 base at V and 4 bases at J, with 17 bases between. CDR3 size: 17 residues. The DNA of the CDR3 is TGTGCCACCAGCAGAGCACCCACAGGGTTCTCCGGAAACACCATATATTTT. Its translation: CATSRAPTGFSGNTIYF.

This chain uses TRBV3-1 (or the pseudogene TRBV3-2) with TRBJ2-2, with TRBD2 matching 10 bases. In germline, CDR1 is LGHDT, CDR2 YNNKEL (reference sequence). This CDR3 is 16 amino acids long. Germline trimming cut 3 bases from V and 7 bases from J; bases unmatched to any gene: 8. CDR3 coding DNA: TGTGCCAGCAGCCAGCACGGGACTAGCGTTGGCGGGGAGCTGTTTTTT. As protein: CASSQHGTSVGGELFF.

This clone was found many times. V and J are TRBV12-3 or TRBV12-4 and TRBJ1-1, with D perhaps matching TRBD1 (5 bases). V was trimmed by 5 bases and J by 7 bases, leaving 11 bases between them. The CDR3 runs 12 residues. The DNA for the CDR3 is TGTGCCAGCAGTCCTCAGGGAATTGAAGCTTTCTTT. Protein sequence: CASSPQGIEAFF.

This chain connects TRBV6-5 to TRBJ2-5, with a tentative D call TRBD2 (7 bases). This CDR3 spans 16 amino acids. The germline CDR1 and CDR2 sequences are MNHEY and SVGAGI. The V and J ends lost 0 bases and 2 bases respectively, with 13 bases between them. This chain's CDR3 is CASSYSKGGGQETQYF. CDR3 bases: TGTGCCAGCAGTTACTCGAAAGGGGGGGGGCAAGAGACCCAGTACTTC.

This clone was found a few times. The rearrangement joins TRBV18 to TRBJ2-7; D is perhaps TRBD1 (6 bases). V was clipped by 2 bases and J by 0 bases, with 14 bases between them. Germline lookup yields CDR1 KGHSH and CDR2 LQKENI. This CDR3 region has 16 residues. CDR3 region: CASSPTTGSSSYEQYF. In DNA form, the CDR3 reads TGTGCCAGCTCACCAACGACAGGCTCAAGCTCCTACGAGCAGTACTTC.

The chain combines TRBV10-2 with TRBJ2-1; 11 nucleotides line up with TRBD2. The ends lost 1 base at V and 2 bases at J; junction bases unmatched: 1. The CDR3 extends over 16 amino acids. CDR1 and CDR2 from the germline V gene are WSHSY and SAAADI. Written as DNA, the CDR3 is TGCGCCAGCAGTGAGTTTAGCGGGGGGGCCTACAATGAGCAGTTCTTC. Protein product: CASSEFSGGAYNEQFF.

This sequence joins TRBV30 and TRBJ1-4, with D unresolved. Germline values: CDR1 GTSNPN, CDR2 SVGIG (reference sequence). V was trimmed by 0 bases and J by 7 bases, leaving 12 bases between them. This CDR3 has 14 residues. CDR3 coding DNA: TGTGCCTGGAGTGTTGGAGGGAAGGTTGAAAAACTGTTTTTT. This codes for CAWSVGGKVEKLFF.

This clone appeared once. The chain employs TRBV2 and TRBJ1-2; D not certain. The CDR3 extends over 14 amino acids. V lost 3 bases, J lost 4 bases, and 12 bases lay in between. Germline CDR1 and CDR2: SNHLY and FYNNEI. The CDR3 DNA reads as TGTGCCAGCAGTGATAAGAGGGCTGCCTATGGCTACACCTTC. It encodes CASSDKRAAYGYTF.

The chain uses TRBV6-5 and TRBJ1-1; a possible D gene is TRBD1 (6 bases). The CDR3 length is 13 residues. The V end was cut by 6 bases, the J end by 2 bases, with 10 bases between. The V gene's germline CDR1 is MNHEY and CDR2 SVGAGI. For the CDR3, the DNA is TGTGCCAGCAGGAAAGGGGGAAACACTGAAGCTTTCTTT. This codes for CASRKGGNTEAFF.

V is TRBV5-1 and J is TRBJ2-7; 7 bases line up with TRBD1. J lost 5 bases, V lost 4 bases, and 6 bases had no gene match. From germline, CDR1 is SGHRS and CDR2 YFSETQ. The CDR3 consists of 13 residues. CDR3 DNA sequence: TGCGCCAGCAGCGTGACAGGGCAAGACGAGCAGTACTTC. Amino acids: CASSVTGQDEQYF.

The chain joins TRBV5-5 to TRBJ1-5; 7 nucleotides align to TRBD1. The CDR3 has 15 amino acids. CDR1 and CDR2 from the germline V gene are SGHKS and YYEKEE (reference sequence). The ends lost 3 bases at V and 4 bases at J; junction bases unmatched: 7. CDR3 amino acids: CASSSTGYRNQPQHF. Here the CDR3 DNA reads TGTGCCAGCAGCTCGACAGGGTATAGGAATCAGCCCCAGCATTTT.

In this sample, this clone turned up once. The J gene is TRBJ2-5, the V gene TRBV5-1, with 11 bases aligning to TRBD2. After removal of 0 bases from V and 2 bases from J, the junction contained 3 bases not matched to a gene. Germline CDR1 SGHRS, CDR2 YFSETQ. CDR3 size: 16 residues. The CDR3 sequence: CASSLVGTSGQETQYF. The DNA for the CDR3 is TGCGCCAGCAGCTTGGTCGGGACTAGCGGACAAGAGACCCAGTACTTC.

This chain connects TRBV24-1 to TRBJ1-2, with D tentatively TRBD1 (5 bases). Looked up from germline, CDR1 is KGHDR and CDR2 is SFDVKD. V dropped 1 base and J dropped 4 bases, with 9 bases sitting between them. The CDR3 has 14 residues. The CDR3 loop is CATSDFDRSYGYTF. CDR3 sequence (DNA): TGTGCCACCAGTGATTTTGACAGATCCTATGGCTACACCTTC.

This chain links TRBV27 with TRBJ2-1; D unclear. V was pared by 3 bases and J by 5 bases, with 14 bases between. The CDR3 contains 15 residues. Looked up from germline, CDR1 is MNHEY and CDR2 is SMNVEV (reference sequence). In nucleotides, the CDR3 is TGTGCCAGCAGTTTGAGGCGAAACCTTGACAATGAGCAGTTCTTC. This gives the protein CASSLRRNLDNEQFF.

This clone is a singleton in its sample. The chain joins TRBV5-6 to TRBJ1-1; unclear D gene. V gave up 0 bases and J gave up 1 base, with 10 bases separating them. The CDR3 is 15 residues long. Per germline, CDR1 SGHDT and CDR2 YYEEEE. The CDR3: CASSLDRESNTEAFF. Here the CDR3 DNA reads TGTGCCAGCAGCTTGGATCGGGAATCGAACACTGAAGCTTTCTTT.

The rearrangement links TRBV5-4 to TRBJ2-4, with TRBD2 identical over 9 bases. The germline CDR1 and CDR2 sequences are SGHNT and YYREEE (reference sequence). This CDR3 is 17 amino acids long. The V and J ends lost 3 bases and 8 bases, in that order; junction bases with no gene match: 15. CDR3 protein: CASSWGGGGASVDIQYF. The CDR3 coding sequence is TGTGCCAGCAGCTGGGGAGGCGGGGGGGCTTCCGTTGACATTCAGTACTTC.

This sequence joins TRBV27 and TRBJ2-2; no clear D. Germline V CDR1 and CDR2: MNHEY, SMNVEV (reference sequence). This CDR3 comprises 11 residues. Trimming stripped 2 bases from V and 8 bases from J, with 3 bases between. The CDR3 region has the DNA TGTGCCAGCAGTTTAGCGGGGGAGCTGTTTTTT. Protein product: CASSLAGELFF.

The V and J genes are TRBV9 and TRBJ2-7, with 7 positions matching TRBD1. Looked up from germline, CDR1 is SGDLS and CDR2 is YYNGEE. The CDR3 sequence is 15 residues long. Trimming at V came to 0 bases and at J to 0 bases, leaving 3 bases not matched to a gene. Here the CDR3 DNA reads TGTGCCAGCAGCGTAGGGGCAGGGGGCTCCTACGAGCAGTACTTC. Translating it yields CASSVGAGGSYEQYF.

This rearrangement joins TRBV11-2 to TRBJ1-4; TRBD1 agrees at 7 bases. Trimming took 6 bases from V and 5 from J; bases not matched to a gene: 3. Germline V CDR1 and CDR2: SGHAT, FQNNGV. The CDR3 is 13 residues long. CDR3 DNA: TGTGCCAGCAGGGGACAGCCCAATGAAAAACTGTTTTTT. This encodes CASRGQPNEKLFF.

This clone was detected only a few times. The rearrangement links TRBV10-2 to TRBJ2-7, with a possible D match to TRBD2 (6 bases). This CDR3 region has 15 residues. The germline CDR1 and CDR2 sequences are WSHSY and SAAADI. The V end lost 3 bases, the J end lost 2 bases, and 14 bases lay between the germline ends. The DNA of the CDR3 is TGCGCCAGCAGTGATGGGAGGCGAGTAACCTACGAGCAGTACTTC. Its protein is CASSDGRRVTYEQYF.

The CDR3 loop reads CASSQTSGATEAFF. As DNA, the CDR3 is TGTGCCAGCAGCCAGACAAGTGGGGCCACTGAAGCTTTCTTT. The chain uses TRBV9 and TRBJ1-1, with a tentative D call TRBD1 (5 bases). The CDR3 contains 14 residues. The germline gives CDR1 SGDLS, CDR2 YYNGEE. V was clipped by 4 bases and J by 4 bases, with 14 bases between them.